This TCR beta chain originates from a study of blood T cell repertoires in COVID-19 (dated by TCRdb to about 2020). Looking at the study overall: Samples covering the acute and convalescent phases of COVID-19 were provided by collaborators in the United States, Italy and Spain. The material from the prospective study consisted of cDNA or gDNA derived from T cells, B-cell-depleted T cells, or PBMCs. Subjects who had been exposed to COVID-19, were actively infected with it, or had recovered from it provided the deeply sampled blood TCRbeta repertoires that made up the dataset. The repertoires were released in a freely available public database meant as a resource for research on the immune response to SARS-CoV-2. The samples were drawn from two sources: the first 160 participants of the ongoing ImmuneRACE study, and 1,000 to 1,500 subjects contributed by 6 global collaborators. Sample metadata almost always included a de-identified subject ID, COVID-19 status, age in years and sex. Where available, HLA class I and class II types were obtained from metadata supplied by the sample provider rather than from assay-based typing. General study outcomes and caveats: The quantity of clinical and demographic metadata differed by source and by participant and was supplied without curation.

TCRbeta CDR3 regions were amplified from genomic DNA by means of the immunoSEQ Assay, a bias-controlled multiplex PCR. The authors' analysis ran thus. The number of nucleated cells in each sample was estimated by amplification of reference gene primers within the assay. To quantify the absolute abundance of each unique TCRbeta CDR3 rearrangement, sequence reads were collapsed and filtered. For each sample, productive Simpson clonality was calculated as the square root of Simpson's diversity index across productive rearrangements. TCRdb stores this immuneACCESS table with in-frame sequences only. Part of the clones is absent; in the studies checked, under half of the shortfall reflects unresolved V genes, and no reason is known for the rest. The DNA was the basis for D and trimming; V, J and clone size are from that table. The sample has 200,000 to 250,000 clones on record, roughly 84% of them singletons. Just under 20% of the sample comes from the top ten.

Measured from the cysteine to the phenylalanine, the CDR3 is 17 residues long. The read is trimmed to its CDR3 DNA, 51 bases read in frame from base 1. From V the trimming removes 5 bases and from J it removes 5 bases, while the gene matches leave 14 bases of the junction unaccounted for. CDR1 and CDR2, per the germline V gene (reference sequence), are LNHDA and SQIVND. Collaborating institutions collected whole blood in K2EDTA tubes following their own protocols. For TCRbeta analysis, collaborators shipped samples in one of three forms: frozen whole blood, isolated PBMCs, or DNA extracted from either of those sample types. Note on this clone: The antigen it recognizes is unknown. Per-nucleotide qualities are absent, and no much larger clonotype sits a single base away.

This receptor was taken from a man younger than 40 with active or convalescent COVID-19. The receptor chain draws on TRBV19 and TRBJ2-1; TRBD1 fits 8 bases in the junction. The sequencing sample was made of peripheral blood. The CDR3: CASSPNRGARPHNEQFF. In nucleotide form, the sequence is TGTGCCAGTAGTCCTAACAGGGGGGCTCGCCCTCACAATGAGCAGTTCTTC.